Listed here is a single T cell receptor beta chain. Antigen: not known. This entry comes from a study of identical twins. General observations from the study: Abundant beta clonotypes from cord blood had fewer insertions, unlike memory repertoires, which showed none. Excess sharing between twins was weaker in beta out-of-frame sequences.

The trim removed 5 bases at V and 7 bases at J, leaving 3 bases unmatched. The CDR3 length is 13 residues. The germline gives CDR1 DFQATT, CDR2 SNEGSKA (reference sequence). No donor was unhealthy or non-Caucasian. TCRdb re-called the 5' RACE reads through MiXCR, storing one row per CDR3 protein. The sample yields 1.5 million to 2 million distinct CDR3 sequences, roughly 35% seen once. The chain joins TRBV20-1 to TRBJ2-3; 13 bases fit TRBD2. This sequence originates from a newborn girl in good health. Sequencing was done on a sample of cord blood. The chain's CDR3 is CSASGTSGNTQYF. CDR3 sequence (DNA): TGCAGTGCTTCAGGGACTAGCGGGAATACGCAGTATTTT.